This T cell receptor beta chain was observed in a study of blood T cell repertoires in COVID-19 (dated by TCRdb to about 2020). Background for the entire study: Collaborator samples came from the United States, Italy and Spain and covered acute and convalescent phases of COVID-19. The material from the prospective study consisted of cDNA or gDNA derived from T cells, B-cell-depleted T cells, or PBMCs. Subjects who had been exposed to COVID-19, were actively infected with it, or had recovered from it provided the deeply sampled blood TCRbeta repertoires that made up the dataset. The repertoires were released in a freely available public database meant as a resource for research on the immune response to SARS-CoV-2. Samples were obtained from the ongoing ImmuneRACE study (first 160 participants) and from 1,200 or so subjects provided by 6 global collaborators. Nearly every sample came with metadata listing a de-identified subject ID, COVID-19 status, age in years and sex. Where available, HLA class I and class II types were obtained from metadata supplied by the sample provider rather than from assay-based typing. What the work shows at the level of the full study, not this receptor alone: How much clinical and demographic metadata was included differed by source and by participant, and the metadata was provided uncurated.

The immunoSEQ Assay, a bias-controlled multiplex PCR, was used to amplify TCRbeta CDR3 regions from genomic DNA. From the authors' description of their analysis: Within the assay, amplification of reference gene primers was used to estimate how many nucleated cells each sample contained. To quantify the absolute abundance of each unique TCRbeta CDR3 rearrangement, sequence reads were collapsed and filtered. For each sample, productive Simpson clonality was calculated by taking the square root of Simpson's diversity index across productive rearrangements. TCRdb mirrors the immuneACCESS table, restricted to in-frame sequences. Some clones are absent from its copies; in checked studies, under half trace to an unresolved V gene, and the reason for the others is unknown. The DNA gave D and trimming, while V, J and clone size come from that table. Present in this sample are approximately 88,000 clones, 85% to 95% of which were seen just once. The ten most abundant clones make up around 3.9% of the sample.

Trimming removed 0 bases from V and 0 bases from J, leaving 12 bases between the germline ends. Including the terminal cysteine and phenylalanine, the CDR3 comprises 16 residues. The retained sequence is limited to the CDR3, 48 bases, with the frame set at the first base. CDR1 and CDR2 are drawn from the germline V gene: MNHEY, SVGAGI. A note on this clone: No cognate antigen has been identified for it. Per-base qualities were not stored, and no clone one base away is much larger.

Each collaborating institution followed its own protocols to collect whole blood in K2EDTA tubes. For TCRbeta analysis, collaborators shipped samples in one of three forms: frozen whole blood, isolated PBMCs, or DNA extracted from either of those sample types. The rearranged segments are TRBV6-5 and TRBJ2-7; tentative D gene TRBD2, with 5 bases matching. The TCR originated in a woman in her fifties or sixties in a cohort sampled during active COVID-19. The sequenced sample consisted of peripheral blood. The nucleotide sequence reads TGTGCCAGCAGTTACTCCGAGGGAGTTCCCTCCTACGAGCAGTACTTC. It is translated as CASSYSEGVPSYEQYF.